These 26 T cell receptor beta chains were sequenced from one sample in a study of cytomegalovirus exposure and HLA in healthy donors. With 60 Vbeta and 13 Jbeta primers, the PCR was carried out. Profiled with immunoSEQ multiplex PCR; TCRdb holds only in-frame clones, not every one. The sample lists some 180,000 clones; about 77% were seen once. Material: PBMCs. Every receptor here comes from a female donor in good health and CMV-seronegative.

Written as DNA, the CDR3 is TGTGCCAGCAGCTTAGGTGGTACTAGCGGGGGTCCAGATACGCAGTATTTT. Protein sequence: CASSLGGTSGGPDTQYF. The J gene is TRBJ2-3, the V gene TRBV11-1, with TRBD2 matching over 11 bases. This CDR3 has 17 amino acids. CDR1 is SGHAT and CDR2 is FQDESV in the germline V gene (reference sequence). Unmatched junction bases numbered 7, after V lost 1 base and J lost 4 bases.

This chain links TRBV7-2 with TRBJ2-7, with no clear D. CDR3 size: 13 residues. Trimming pared 0 bases from V and 3 bases from J, leaving 6 bases between. Germline V gives CDR1 SGHTA, CDR2 FQGNSA. The DNA of the CDR3 is TGTGCCAGCAGCTTAGCCCCAATCTACGAGCAGTACTTC. The encoded protein is CASSLAPIYEQYF.

The rearrangement uses TRBV9 and TRBJ2-1; 7 positions agree with TRBD2. CDR1 and CDR2 (germline): SGDLS, YYNGEE. The CDR3 has 13 residues. V shed 2 bases, J shed 6 bases, and the junction held 2 bases outside the gene matches. The CDR3 loop is CASSVSSGNEQFF. CDR3 coding DNA: TGTGCCAGCAGCGTGTCTAGCGGCAATGAGCAGTTCTTC. Combining the CDR3 with reference TRBV9 and TRBJ2-1 gives the whole variable domain DSGVTQTPKHLITATGQRVTLRCSPRSGDLSVYWYQQSLDQGLQFLIQYYNGEERAKGNILERFSAQQFPDLHSELNLSSLELGDSALYFCASSVSSGNEQFFGPGTRLTVL.

A single count supports this clone. The chain couples TRBV6-1 to TRBJ1-4, with TRBD1 matching 9 bases. The V gene's germline CDR1 is MNHNS and CDR2 SASEGT. The CDR3 contains 13 residues. V was clipped by 7 bases and J by 8 bases; unmatched bases: 5. The CDR3 sequence: CASTTGGKEKLFF. The CDR3 DNA reads TGTGCCAGCACCACAGGGGGCAAGGAAAAACTGTTTTTT.

The gene calls are TRBV7-9 and TRBJ1-4; no clear D. From germline, CDR1 is SEHNR and CDR2 FQNEAQ (reference sequence). The germline V and J ends were trimmed by 6 bases and 10 bases, with 12 bases remaining between them. The CDR3 consists of 12 residues. This CDR3 reads CASRNERGKLFF. The CDR3 region has the DNA TGTGCCAGCAGAAATGAACGGGGAAAACTGTTTTTT.

This chain links TRBV10-3 with TRBJ1-2; D is perhaps TRBD1 (6 bases). V lost 6 bases to trimming and J lost 7 bases, with 18 bases between them. CDR1 ENHRY and CDR2 SYGVKD come from the germline V gene. The CDR3 length is 14 residues. The CDR3 DNA follows: TGTGCCATCAGGGAAACGGGACAACGTCTTGGCTACACCTTC. It translates to CAIRETGQRLGYTF.

The DNA for the CDR3 is TGCGCCAGCAGCTTGGAGGCAGGGTACTCCGAGCAGTACTTC. Protein product: CASSLEAGYSEQYF. This chain joins TRBV5-1 and TRBJ2-7; TRBD1 might be the D (5 bases). CDR3 length equals 14 residues. The V and J ends lost 0 bases and 6 bases respectively, with 13 bases between them. The germline gives CDR1 SGHRS, CDR2 YFSETQ.

This rearrangement joins TRBV4-3 to TRBJ2-7; D is perhaps TRBD2 (7 bases). Germline V gene lookup returns CDR1 LGHNA and CDR2 YSLEER. Trimming left V 0 bases short and J 0 bases short, with 12 bases between. The CDR3 is made up of 16 amino acids. The CDR3 loop reads CASSQDRGGSSYEQYF. CDR3 nucleotide sequence: TGCGCCAGCAGCCAAGATAGGGGGGGGAGCTCCTACGAGCAGTACTTC.

The chain carries TRBV19 and TRBJ1-5, with D unresolved. The V and J ends lost 4 bases and 2 bases respectively, with 6 bases between them. CDR3 size: 13 residues. CDR1 and CDR2 (germline): LNHDA, SQIVND (reference sequence). The chain's CDR3 is CASSRRGNQPQHF. CDR3 nucleotide sequence: TGTGCCAGTAGTAGGAGGGGCAATCAGCCCCAGCATTTT.

The chain couples TRBV11-3 to TRBJ2-1; 7 bases align to TRBD2. Trimming cost V 0 bases and J 4 bases; bases outside gene matches: 6. CDR1 is SGHNT and CDR2 is YENEEA in the germline V gene. CDR3 size: 16 residues. Here the CDR3 DNA reads TGTGCCAGCAGCTTAGAGGGGGGGGGATCTTACAATGAGCAGTTCTTC. Protein sequence: CASSLEGGGSYNEQFF.

The chain has TRBV5-1 and TRBJ1-2; 7 nucleotides align to TRBD1. CDR1 is SGHRS, CDR2 YFSETQ, per germline. The CDR3 contains 14 residues. Trimming cost V 4 bases and J 3 bases; bases outside gene matches: 6. The CDR3 sequence: CASSPDRPDYGYTF. The CDR3 DNA follows: TGCGCCAGCAGCCCGGACAGGCCCGACTATGGCTACACCTTC.

This chain connects TRBV9 to TRBJ2-7; perhaps TRBD1 as D (7 bases). This CDR3 region has 14 residues. Germline lookup yields CDR1 SGDLS and CDR2 YYNGEE. V gave up 0 bases and J gave up 6 bases, with 13 bases separating them. This CDR3 reads CASSVVGGQSEQYF. The CDR3 region has the DNA TGTGCCAGCAGCGTAGTGGGGGGACAGAGCGAGCAGTACTTC.

The chain's CDR3 is CASSRDIGTQYF. As DNA, the CDR3 is TGTGCCAGCAGCAGGGACATCGGGACCCAGTACTTC. This chain connects TRBV7-2 to TRBJ2-5; TRBD1 is a possible D gene (6 bases). CDR1 and CDR2 (germline): SGHTA, FQGNSA. The CDR3 contains 12 residues. Trimming pared 5 bases from V and 7 bases from J, leaving 11 bases between.

The chain links TRBV27 to TRBJ1-1; D call uncertain. The ends were cut back, 8 bases at V and 1 base at J, with 11 bases in the middle. The germline CDR1 and CDR2 sequences are MNHEY and SMNVEV (reference sequence). This CDR3 is 13 amino acids long. The CDR3 bases are TGTGCCAGCGCCTCCTTCGGGAACACTGAAGCTTTCTTT. This encodes CASASFGNTEAFF.

This chain connects TRBV19 to TRBJ2-5; D may be TRBD2 (6 bases). Germline values: CDR1 LNHDA, CDR2 SQIVND (reference sequence). V was trimmed by 6 bases and J by 5 bases, leaving 13 bases between them. The CDR3 runs to 13 residues. CDR3 sequence (DNA): TGTGCCAGTAGGCAGGGAGGAGGTGAGACCCAGTACTTC. Encoded protein: CASRQGGGETQYF.

This clone was counted a single time. The chain is built from TRBV9 and TRBJ1-1; D not certain. CDR3 length equals 14 residues. Germline-derived CDR1 and CDR2 are SGDLS and YYNGEE. The ends were cut back, 1 base at V and 1 base at J, with 8 bases in the middle. The CDR3 DNA reads as TGTGCCAGCAGCGTACATCTAGAGAACACTGAAGCTTTCTTT. Its translation is CASSVHLENTEAFF.

This clone has more than one count but fewer than ten. The rearrangement links TRBV2 to TRBJ1-5; D is unresolved. V was pared by 3 bases and J by 5 bases, with 11 bases between. The CDR3 length is 14 residues. Germline CDR1 reads SNHLY; CDR2 reads FYNNEI. CDR3 protein: CASSDTGYHQPQHF. DNA of the CDR3: TGTGCCAGCAGTGATACCGGGTACCATCAGCCCCAGCATTTT.

V gene TRBV5-1 combines with J gene TRBJ2-5; TRBD1 agrees at 11 bases. CDR1 is SGHRS and CDR2 is YFSETQ in the germline V gene. This CDR3 has 14 residues. The trim removed 3 bases at V and 4 bases at J, leaving 2 bases unmatched. CDR3 DNA sequence: TGCGCCAGCAGCTCGGGGACAGGGGGAGAGACCCAGTACTTC. Translation: CASSSGTGGETQYF.

This clone was seen a few times. V is TRBV11-2 and J is TRBJ2-7; D not resolved. CDR1 SGHAT and CDR2 FQNNGV come from the germline V gene. This CDR3 has 15 amino acids. V shed 4 bases and J shed 0 bases, with 13 bases lying between them. The CDR3 sequence: CASSSYLGRSYEQYF. Here the CDR3 DNA reads TGTGCCAGCAGCTCATATCTAGGCCGCTCCTACGAGCAGTACTTC.

The chain uses TRBV27 and TRBJ2-5; the D is unclear. The assigned J gene may be wrong: the sequence end matches TRBJ2-7 better. Germline values: CDR1 MNHEY, CDR2 SMNVEV (reference sequence). CDR3 size: 13 residues. This CDR3 is CASSLIRGSEQYF. The CDR3 DNA follows: TGTGCCAGCAGTTTAATTCGAGGCTCCGAGCAGTACTTC.

V and J are TRBV7-2 and TRBJ2-1, with 12 bases identical to TRBD2. V shed 3 bases, J shed 4 bases, and the junction held 4 bases outside the gene matches. Germline loops: CDR1 SGHTA, CDR2 FQGNSA. The CDR3 spans 16 residues. The CDR3 bases are TGTGCCAGCAGCTTCCTAGCGGGGGGGCCGTACAATGAGCAGTTCTTC. Its translation: CASSFLAGGPYNEQFF.

This clone was counted a few times. CDR3 nucleotide sequence: TGTGCCAGCATGAGGGAGGGCCTCCTGGTCCCTCCGTACTTC. Amino acid sequence: CASMREGLLVPPYF. The J gene is TRBJ2-5, the V gene TRBV2; TRBD2 matches 7 bases. This CDR3 region has 14 residues. V shed 7 bases, J shed 13 bases, and the junction held 18 bases outside the gene matches. Germline-derived CDR1 and CDR2 are SNHLY and FYNNEI.

This clone showed up just a few times. The chain has TRBV5-5 and TRBJ2-7; 7 bases are a match to TRBD1. The V segment lost 5 bases and the J segment 1 base; nucleotides outside the gene matches: 9. The CDR3 contains 15 residues. Germline CDR1 reads SGHKS; CDR2 reads YYEKEE (reference sequence). CDR3 in amino acids: CASSPHRGYSYEQYF. Here the CDR3 DNA reads TGTGCCAGCAGTCCCCACAGGGGATATTCCTACGAGCAGTACTTC.

The chain couples TRBV7-9 to TRBJ1-4; no firm D call. Germline V gene lookup returns CDR1 SEHNR and CDR2 FQNEAQ (reference sequence). Trimming stripped 3 bases from V and 5 bases from J, with 7 bases between. This CDR3 comprises 13 residues. The CDR3 is CASSFEQNEKLFF. Here the CDR3 DNA reads TGTGCCAGCAGCTTTGAACAGAATGAAAAACTGTTTTTT.

This clone has just a few counts. V usage is TRBV27 and J usage is TRBJ2-7; maybe TRBD2 (6 bases). The ends were cut back, 3 bases at V and 6 bases at J, with 12 bases in the middle. This CDR3 contains 13 residues. The germline V gene has CDR1 MNHEY and CDR2 SMNVEV (reference sequence). The CDR3 DNA follows: TGTGCCAGCAGTTTGATGAGGGGAGGCGAGCAGTACTTC. Its protein is CASSLMRGGEQYF.

The chain uses TRBV7-8 and TRBJ2-3, with 10 bases that match TRBD2. This CDR3 is built from 17 residues. In germline, CDR1 is SGHVS, CDR2 FQNEAQ. The V gene end was trimmed by 1 base and the J gene end by 3 bases; junction bases not matched to a gene: 7. The DNA of the CDR3 is TGTGCCAGCAGCTTAGTCCTAGCGGGGGCCCGAACAGATACGCAGTATTTT. It yields the protein CASSLVLAGARTDTQYF.